Given below is one T cell receptor beta chain in context. The sample comes from a study of preoperative IRX-2 immunotherapy in early breast cancer. Data came from immunoSEQ multiplex PCR; TCRdb stores just in-frame clones and leaves some out. The profile shows some 59,000 clones, approximately 93% of them singletons. Germline V gene sequence: CDR1 MGHRA, CDR2 YSYEKL. The CDR3 covers 13 residues. Trimming shortened V by 4 bases and J by 6 bases, and 11 bases separated the two germline ends. Treatment meaning: preoperative locoregional IRX-2 cytokine immunotherapy. Samples came from a phase Ib trial of preoperative locoregional IRX-2 cytokine immunotherapy.

The sequence derives from a human donor with breast cancer. The genes are TRBV4-1 and TRBJ2-3; D remains unclear. This specimen was acquired from a patient treated with IRX-2 immunotherapy. The CDR3, as DNA: TGCGCCAGCAGCCGCCAACTCCATGATACGCAGTATTTT. It yields the protein CASSRQLHDTQYF.